This T cell receptor (beta chain) was captured in a study of shared clonotypes between healthy human individuals. Looking at the study overall: Samples came from a couple of female and a few male donors aged 18 to 49. Study-level findings and limits: Sharing across four donors was highest in naive CD4 (roughly 5%) and lowest in memory CD8 (0.4%).

Germline values: CDR1 SGHRS, CDR2 YFSETQ. V shed 3 bases and J shed 4 bases, with 10 bases lying between them. This CDR3 has 13 residues. 200 to 250 ng DNA, about 30,000 T cell genomes, went into each sorted-subset replicate PCR. Measured with immunoSEQ multiplex PCR; TCRdb has only the in-frame clones, and not every one. The sample shows about 1.5 million clones, 96% of them seen only once. A single count supports this clone. Its target is not known. The V call is TRBV5-1, the J call TRBJ1-1, with TRBD1 as a possible D gene (6 bases). This TCR was recovered from a man in his thirties or forties in good health. Sequencing input: naive CD4+ T cells sorted from blood. Sample subset: CD45RA+ positively selected. CDR3 sequence reads: CASSWTVSTEAFF. In DNA form, the CDR3 reads TGCGCCAGCAGCTGGACAGTCTCCACTGAAGCTTTCTTT.